Detailed here is one TCR beta chain. Its antigen is not yet known. Nothing much larger sits one base from this clone, and base qualities are not available. TCRbeta CDR3 regions were amplified from genomic DNA by means of the immunoSEQ Assay, a bias-controlled multiplex PCR. In the authors' own workflow: Within the assay, amplification of reference gene primers was used to estimate how many nucleated cells each sample contained. To quantify the absolute abundance of each unique TCRbeta CDR3 rearrangement, sequence reads were collapsed and filtered. For each sample, productive Simpson clonality was calculated as the square root of Simpson's diversity index over productive rearrangements. As stored in TCRdb, this immuneACCESS dataset retains in-frame rearrangements with V and J assigned. A fraction of the clones does not appear; measured against another copy, unresolved V genes explain less than half of the discrepancy, and the remainder lacks a known reason. V and J calls plus clone size are reproduced from that table; the DNA served to infer D and trimming. The sample table shows about 200,000 clones, and around 88% are seen once. The ten largest clonotypes hold roughly 1.5% of the sample.

This sample was included in a study of blood T cell repertoires in COVID-19 (dated by TCRdb to between 2020 and 2021). About the study as a whole: The collaborator samples originated in the United States, Italy and Spain and spanned the acute and convalescent phases of COVID-19. The prospective study material was composed of cDNA or gDNA derived from T cells, B-cell-depleted T cells, or PBMCs. Deeply sampled blood TCRbeta repertoires from subjects exposed to, actively infected with, or recovered from COVID-19 were included in the dataset. A freely available public database, intended as a resource for researchers studying the immune response to SARS-CoV-2, is where the repertoires were released. The samples were drawn from two sources: the first 160 participants of the ongoing ImmuneRACE study, and approximately 1,300 subjects contributed by 6 global collaborators. Nearly every sample came with metadata listing a de-identified subject ID, COVID-19 status, age in years and sex. HLA class I and class II types, where available, came from metadata supplied by the sample provider rather than from assay-based typing.

Collaborating institutions collected whole blood in K2EDTA tubes following their own protocols. For TCRbeta analysis, collaborator samples were shipped as frozen whole blood, as isolated PBMCs, or as DNA extracted from either sample type. Overall results and qualifications from the work: The quantity of clinical and demographic metadata differed by source and by participant and was supplied without curation.

The CDR3, cysteine through phenylalanine, is 16 amino acids long. Of all the DNA, just the CDR3 is kept, 48 bases in frame from base 1. The germline V gene (reference sequence) sets CDR1 to PRHDT and CDR2 to FYEKMQ. V loses 1 base of germline sequence and J loses 3 bases, and the interval between the two ends is 15 bases. The chain couples TRBV13 to TRBJ1-1; possibly the D gene is TRBD1, per 6 matching bases. The source material was peripheral blood. The sequence derives from a man younger than 35 with active or convalescent COVID-19. Here the CDR3 is given as CASSLVPGVGYTEAFF. The nucleotide sequence is TGTGCCAGCAGCTTAGTGCCAGGGGTCGGGTACACTGAAGCTTTCTTT.